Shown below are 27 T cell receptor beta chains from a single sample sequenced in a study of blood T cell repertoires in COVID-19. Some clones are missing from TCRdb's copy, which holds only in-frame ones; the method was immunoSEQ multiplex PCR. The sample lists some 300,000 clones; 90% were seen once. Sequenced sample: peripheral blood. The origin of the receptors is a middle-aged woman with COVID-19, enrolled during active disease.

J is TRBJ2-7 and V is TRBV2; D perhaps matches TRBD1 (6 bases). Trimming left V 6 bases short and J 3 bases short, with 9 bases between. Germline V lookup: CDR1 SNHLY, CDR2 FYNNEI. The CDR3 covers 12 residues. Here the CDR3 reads CASRDRSYEQYF. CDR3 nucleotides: TGTGCCAGCAGGGACAGAAGCTACGAGCAGTACTTC.

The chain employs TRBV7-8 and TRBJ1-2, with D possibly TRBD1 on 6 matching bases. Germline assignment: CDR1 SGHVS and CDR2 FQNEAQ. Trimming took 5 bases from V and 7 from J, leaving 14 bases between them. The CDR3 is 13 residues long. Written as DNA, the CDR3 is TGTGCCAGCAGCCCCGAGGGACATCTTGGCTACACCTTC. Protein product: CASSPEGHLGYTF. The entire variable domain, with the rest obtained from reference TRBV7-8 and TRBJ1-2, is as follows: GAGVSQSPRYKVAKRGQDVALRCDPISGHVSLFWYQQALGQGPEFLTYFQNEAQLDKSGLPSDRFFAERPEGSVSTLKIQRTQQEDSAVYLCASSPEGHLGYTFGSGTRLTVV.

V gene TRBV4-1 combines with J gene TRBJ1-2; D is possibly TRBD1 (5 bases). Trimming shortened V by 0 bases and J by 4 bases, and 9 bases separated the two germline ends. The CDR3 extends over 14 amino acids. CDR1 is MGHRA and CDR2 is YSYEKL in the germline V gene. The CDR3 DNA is TGCGCCAGCAGCCAAGAAGTAGGGGTCTATGGCTACACCTTC. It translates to CASSQEVGVYGYTF.

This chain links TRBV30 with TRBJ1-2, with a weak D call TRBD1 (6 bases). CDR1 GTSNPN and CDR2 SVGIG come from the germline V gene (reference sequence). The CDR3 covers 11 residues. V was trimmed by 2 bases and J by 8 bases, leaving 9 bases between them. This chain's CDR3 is CAWSLGAGYTF. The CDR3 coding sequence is TGTGCCTGGAGTTTGGGGGCCGGCTACACCTTC.

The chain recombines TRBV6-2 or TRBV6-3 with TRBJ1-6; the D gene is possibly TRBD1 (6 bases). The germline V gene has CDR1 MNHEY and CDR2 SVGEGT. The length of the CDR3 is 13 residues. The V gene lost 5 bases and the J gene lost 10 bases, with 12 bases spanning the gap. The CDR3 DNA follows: TGTGCCAGCAGTCTACAGGGTGGGTCACCCCTCCACTTT. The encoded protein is CASSLQGGSPLHF.

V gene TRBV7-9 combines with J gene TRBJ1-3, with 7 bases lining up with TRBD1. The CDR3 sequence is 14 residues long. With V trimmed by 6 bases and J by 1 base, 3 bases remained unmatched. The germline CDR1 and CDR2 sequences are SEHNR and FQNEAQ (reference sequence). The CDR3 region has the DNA TGTGCCAGCAGTCAGGGGGGTTCTGGAAACACCATATATTTT. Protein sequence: CASSQGGSGNTIYF.

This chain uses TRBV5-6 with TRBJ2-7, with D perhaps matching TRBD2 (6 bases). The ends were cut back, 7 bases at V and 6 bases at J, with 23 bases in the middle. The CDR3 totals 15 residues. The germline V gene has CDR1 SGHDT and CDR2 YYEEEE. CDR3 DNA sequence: TGTGCCAGCTATGTGTGGGACTTGGTGTTGGTCGAGCAGTACTTC. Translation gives CASYVWDLVLVEQYF.

CDR3 DNA sequence: TGTGCCAGCAGTTACTCCCCCGGGACTCGCTACACCTTC. Amino acid sequence: CASSYSPGTRYTF. J is TRBJ1-2 and V is TRBV6-6, with a tentative D call TRBD1 (5 bases). With 0 bases removed from V and 9 bases from J, the gap between germline ends came to 11 bases. CDR3 length: 13 amino acids. Looked up from germline, CDR1 is MNHNY and CDR2 is SVGAGI (reference sequence).

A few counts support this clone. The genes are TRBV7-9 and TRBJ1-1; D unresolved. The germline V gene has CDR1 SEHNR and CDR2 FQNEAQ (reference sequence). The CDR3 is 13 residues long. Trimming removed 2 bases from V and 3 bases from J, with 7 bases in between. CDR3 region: CASSLHTDTEAFF. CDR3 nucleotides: TGTGCCAGCAGCTTACACACCGACACTGAAGCTTTCTTT.

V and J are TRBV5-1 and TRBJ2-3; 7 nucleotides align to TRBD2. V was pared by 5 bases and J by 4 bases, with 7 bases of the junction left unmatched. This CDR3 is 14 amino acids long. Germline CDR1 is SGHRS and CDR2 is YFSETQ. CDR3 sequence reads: CASRLTSYADTQYF. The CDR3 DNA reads TGCGCCAGCAGGCTGACTAGCTACGCAGATACGCAGTATTTT.

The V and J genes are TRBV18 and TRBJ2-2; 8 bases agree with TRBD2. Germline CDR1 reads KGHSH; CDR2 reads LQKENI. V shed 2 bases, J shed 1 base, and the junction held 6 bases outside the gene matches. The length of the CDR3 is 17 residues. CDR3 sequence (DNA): TGTGCCAGCTCACCAAAACTAGCGGCGCAGAACACCGGGGAGCTGTTTTTT. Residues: CASSPKLAAQNTGELFF.

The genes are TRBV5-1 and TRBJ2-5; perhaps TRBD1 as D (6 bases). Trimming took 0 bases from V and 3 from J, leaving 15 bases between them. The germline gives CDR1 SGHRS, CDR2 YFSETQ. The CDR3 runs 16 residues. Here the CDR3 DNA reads TGCGCCAGCAGCTTGGGAGACAGGCTGGGCGAAGAGACCCAGTACTTC. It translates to CASSLGDRLGEETQYF.

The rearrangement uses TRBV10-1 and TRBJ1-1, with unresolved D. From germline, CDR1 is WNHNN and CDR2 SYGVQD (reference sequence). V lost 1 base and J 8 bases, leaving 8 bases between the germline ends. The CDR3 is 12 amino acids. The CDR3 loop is CASSEWAAEAFF. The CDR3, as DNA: TGCGCCAGCAGTGAGTGGGCAGCAGAAGCTTTCTTT.

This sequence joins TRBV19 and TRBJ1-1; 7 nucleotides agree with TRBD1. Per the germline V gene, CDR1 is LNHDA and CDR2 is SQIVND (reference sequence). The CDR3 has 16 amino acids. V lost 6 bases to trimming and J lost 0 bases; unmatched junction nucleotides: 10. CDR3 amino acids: CASRPMTGSLNTEAFF. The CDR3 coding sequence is TGTGCCAGTAGACCGATGACAGGGTCTTTGAACACTGAAGCTTTCTTT.

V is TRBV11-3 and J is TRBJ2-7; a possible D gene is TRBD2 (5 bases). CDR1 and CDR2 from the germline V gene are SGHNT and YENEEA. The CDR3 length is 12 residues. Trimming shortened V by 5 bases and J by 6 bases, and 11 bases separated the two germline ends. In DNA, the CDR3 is TGTGCCAGCAGCACGGATGAGGGCGAGCAGTACTTC. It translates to CASSTDEGEQYF.

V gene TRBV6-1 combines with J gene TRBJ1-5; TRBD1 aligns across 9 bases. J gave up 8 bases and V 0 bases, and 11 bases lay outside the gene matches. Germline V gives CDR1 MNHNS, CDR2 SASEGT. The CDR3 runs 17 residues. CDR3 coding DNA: TGTGCCAGCAGTGAAGCCCCGACAGGGGGGCCCCCAAAGCCCCAGCATTTT. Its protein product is CASSEAPTGGPPKPQHF.

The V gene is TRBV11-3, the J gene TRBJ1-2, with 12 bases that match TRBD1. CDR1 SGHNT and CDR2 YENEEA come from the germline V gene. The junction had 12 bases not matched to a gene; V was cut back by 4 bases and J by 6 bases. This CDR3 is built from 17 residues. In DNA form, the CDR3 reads TGTGCCAGCAGCTACGGGGGACAGGGGGCGCCGTGGGATGGCTACACCTTC. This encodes CASSYGGQGAPWDGYTF.

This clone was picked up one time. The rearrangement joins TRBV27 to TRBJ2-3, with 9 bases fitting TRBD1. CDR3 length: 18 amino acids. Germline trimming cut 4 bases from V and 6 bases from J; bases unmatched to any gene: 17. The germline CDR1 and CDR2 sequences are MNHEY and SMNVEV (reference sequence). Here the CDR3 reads CASSSLPPGTGGADTQYF. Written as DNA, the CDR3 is TGTGCCAGCAGTTCCCTTCCACCGGGTACAGGGGGCGCGGATACGCAGTATTTT.

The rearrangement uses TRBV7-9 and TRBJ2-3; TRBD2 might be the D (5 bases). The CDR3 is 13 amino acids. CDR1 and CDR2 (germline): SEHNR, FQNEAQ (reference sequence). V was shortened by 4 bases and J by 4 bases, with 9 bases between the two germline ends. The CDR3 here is CASSSGLSDTQYF. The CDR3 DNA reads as TGTGCCAGCAGCTCCGGACTGTCAGATACGCAGTATTTT.

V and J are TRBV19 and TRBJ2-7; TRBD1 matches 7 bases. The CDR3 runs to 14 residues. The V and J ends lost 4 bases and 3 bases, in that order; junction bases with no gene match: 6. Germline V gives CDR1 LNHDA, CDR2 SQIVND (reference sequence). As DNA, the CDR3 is TGTGCCAGTAGTAGTCCGGGACAGCTCTACGAGCAGTACTTC. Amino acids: CASSSPGQLYEQYF.

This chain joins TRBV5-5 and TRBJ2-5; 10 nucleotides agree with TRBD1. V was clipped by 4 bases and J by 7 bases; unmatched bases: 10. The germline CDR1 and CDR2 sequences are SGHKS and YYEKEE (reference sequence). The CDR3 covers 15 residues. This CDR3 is CASSPDRGTGGTQYF. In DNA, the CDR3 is TGTGCCAGCAGCCCGGACAGGGGGACAGGCGGGACCCAGTACTTC.

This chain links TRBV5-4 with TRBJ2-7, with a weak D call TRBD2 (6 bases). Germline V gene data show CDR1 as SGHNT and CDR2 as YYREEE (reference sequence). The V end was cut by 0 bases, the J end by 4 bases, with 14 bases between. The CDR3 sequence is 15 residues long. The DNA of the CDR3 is TGTGCCAGCAGCTTGGAAAGGGGACTGGGATACGAGCAGTACTTC. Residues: CASSLERGLGYEQYF.

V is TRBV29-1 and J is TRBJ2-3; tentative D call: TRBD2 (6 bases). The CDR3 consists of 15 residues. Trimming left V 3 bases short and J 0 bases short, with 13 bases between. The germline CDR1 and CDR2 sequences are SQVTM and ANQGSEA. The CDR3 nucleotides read TGCAGCGTTGAGGGGGAGGCAGCCAGCACAGATACGCAGTATTTT. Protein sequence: CSVEGEAASTDTQYF.

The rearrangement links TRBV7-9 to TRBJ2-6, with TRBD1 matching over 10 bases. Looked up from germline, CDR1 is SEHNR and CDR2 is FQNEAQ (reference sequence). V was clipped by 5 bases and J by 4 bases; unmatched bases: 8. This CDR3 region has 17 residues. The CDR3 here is CASSPRQGARGANVLTF. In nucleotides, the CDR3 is TGTGCCAGCAGCCCCCGACAGGGGGCAAGGGGGGCCAACGTCCTGACTTTC.

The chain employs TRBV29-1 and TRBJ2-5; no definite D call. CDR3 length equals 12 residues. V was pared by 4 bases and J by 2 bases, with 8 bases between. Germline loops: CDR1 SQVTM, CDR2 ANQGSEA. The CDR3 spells CSVGQSQETQYF. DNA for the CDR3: TGCAGCGTTGGGCAGTCACAAGAGACCCAGTACTTC. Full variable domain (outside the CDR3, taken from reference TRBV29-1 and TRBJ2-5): SAVISQKPSRDICQRGTSLTIQCQVDSQVTMMFWYRQQPGQSLTLIATANQGSEATYESGFVIDKFPISRPNLTFSTLTVSNMSPEDSSIYLCSVGQSQETQYFGPGTRLLVL.

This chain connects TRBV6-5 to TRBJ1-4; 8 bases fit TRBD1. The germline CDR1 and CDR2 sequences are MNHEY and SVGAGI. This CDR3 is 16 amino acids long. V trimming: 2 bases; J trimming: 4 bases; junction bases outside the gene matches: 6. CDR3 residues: CASSYTGGDLNEKLFF. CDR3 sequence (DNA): TGTGCCAGCAGTTACACAGGGGGGGACCTTAATGAAAAACTGTTTTTT.

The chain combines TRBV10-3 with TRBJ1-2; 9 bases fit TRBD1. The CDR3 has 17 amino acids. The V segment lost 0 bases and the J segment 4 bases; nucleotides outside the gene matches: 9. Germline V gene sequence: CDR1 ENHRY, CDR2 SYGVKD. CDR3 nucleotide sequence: TGTGCCATCAGTGAGTCCCGGGACAGGGATAGAGGCTATGGCTACACCTTC. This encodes CAISESRDRDRGYGYTF.